The 17 T cell receptor beta chains below were found in one sample sequenced in a study of T-cell reconstitution after alpha-beta-depleted transplantation in children. For TCRbeta, the library was prepared with unique molecular identifiers. TCRdb processed the PCR reads anew with MiXCR; each CDR3 protein has one entry. This sample has 540,000 or so distinct CDR3 sequences, with 20% to 25% found just once. Sample: PBMCs, mostly from graft donor cells, taken 360 days after TCRalphabeta/CD19-depleted stem cell transplant. These receptors were collected from a boy in the first two years of life who had a stem cell transplant for acute myeloid leukemia, so the T cells may come from the graft donor.

This clonotype was observed many times. This rearrangement joins TRBV7-9 to TRBJ2-3; D possibly corresponds to TRBD1 (6 bases). Trimming removed 4 bases at V and 5 bases at J, with 7 bases between. Germline V gene data show CDR1 as SEHNR and CDR2 as FQNEAQ (reference sequence). The CDR3 totals 12 residues. Here the CDR3 DNA reads TGTGCCAGCAGCTCGACAGGAGATACGCAGTATTTT. Amino acid sequence: CASSSTGDTQYF.

In this sample, this clonotype turned up a few times. The chain couples TRBV15 to TRBJ2-2; D call uncertain. Germline lookup yields CDR1 LNHNV and CDR2 YYDKDF (reference sequence). V lost 1 base and J 7 bases, leaving 10 bases between the germline ends. The CDR3 length is 14 residues. Here the CDR3 DNA reads TGTGCCACCAGCAGAGTGGACCCGGGCGGGGAGCTGTTTTTT. Its protein is CATSRVDPGGELFF.

This clonotype was counted many times. V usage is TRBV7-9 and J usage is TRBJ2-7, with TRBD2 matching over 9 bases. There are 15 residues in the CDR3. Trimming cost V 3 bases and J 0 bases; bases outside gene matches: 3. CDR1 and CDR2 from the germline V gene are SEHNR and FQNEAQ (reference sequence). CDR3 sequence reads: CASSLAGGSSYEQYF. The CDR3 DNA reads TGTGCCAGCAGCTTGGCGGGAGGGAGCTCCTACGAGCAGTACTTC.

The rearrangement uses TRBV5-1 and TRBJ2-1; 8 nucleotides match TRBD1. V dropped 4 bases and J dropped 5; count of bases not matched to a gene: 8. This CDR3 is 15 amino acids long. Germline loops: CDR1 SGHRS, CDR2 YFSETQ. The CDR3 here is CASSPGGSNHNEQFF. The CDR3 DNA sequence: TGCGCCAGCAGCCCAGGGGGCAGTAACCACAATGAGCAGTTCTTC.

This clonotype was counted many times. The chain joins TRBV7-9 to TRBJ1-5; TRBD1 matches 7 bases. CDR1 is SEHNR and CDR2 is FQNEAQ in the germline V gene (reference sequence). The CDR3 totals 15 residues. The J segment lost 9 bases and the V segment lost 1 base, leaving 9 bases of the junction unmatched. Here the CDR3 reads CASSLDEGAPRPQHF. Written as DNA, the CDR3 is TGTGCCAGCAGCTTAGATGAGGGGGCCCCAAGGCCCCAGCATTTT.

In this sample, this clonotype turned up a few times. Written as DNA, the CDR3 is TGTGCCAGCAGTCAGACAGGGTGGAACGGGGAGCAGTACGTC. Residues: CASSQTGWNGEQYV. This sequence joins TRBV28 and TRBJ2-7; TRBD1 agrees at 7 bases. J was trimmed by 7 bases and V by 5 bases; bases with no gene match: 11. The CDR3 length is 14 residues. The germline CDR1 and CDR2 sequences are MDHEN and SYDVKM.

The chain is built from TRBV12-5 and TRBJ2-1, with 8 nucleotides matching TRBD2. The CDR3 extends over 13 amino acids. Germline CDR1 reads LGHNT; CDR2 reads FRNRAP. V lost 6 bases, J lost 7 bases, and 5 bases stayed unmatched. CDR3 nucleotides: TGTGCTAGTGGCCCTCGGGGGGGAAATGAGCAGTTCTTC. It translates to CASGPRGGNEQFF.

This clonotype has at least ten counts. The chain links TRBV20-1 to TRBJ2-1; TRBD2 might be the D (5 bases). Trimming left V 1 base short and J 7 bases short, with 5 bases between. Germline CDR1 reads DFQATT; CDR2 reads SNEGSKA (reference sequence). This CDR3 comprises 11 residues. CDR3 residues: CSARGENEQFF. The CDR3 DNA is TGCAGTGCTAGAGGGGAGAATGAGCAGTTCTTC.

The genes are TRBV13 and TRBJ2-1, with TRBD2 as a possible D gene (5 bases). The CDR3 totals 16 residues. Trimming took off 4 bases at V and 3 bases at J, with 16 bases between the two ends. The V gene's germline CDR1 is PRHDT and CDR2 FYEKMQ (reference sequence). The CDR3 region has the DNA TGTGCCAGCAGCTCCCTAGCCGGACGCTTCTACAATGAGCAGTTCTTC. It yields the protein CASSSLAGRFYNEQFF.

This clonotype showed up many times. In DNA, the CDR3 is TGTGCCAGCAGTCTCCCGACCGGGGAGCTGTTTTTT. This gives the protein CASSLPTGELFF. The chain employs TRBV12-3 or TRBV12-4 and TRBJ2-2; the D is unclear. The CDR3 has 12 residues. Between the trimmed V and J ends, which lost 5 bases and 5 bases, there was a span of 6 bases.

Many counts were recorded for this clonotype. The chain employs TRBV10-3 and TRBJ1-2, with 7 bases identical to TRBD1. From germline, CDR1 is ENHRY and CDR2 SYGVKD. The CDR3 spans 15 residues. V lost 3 bases and J lost 5; bases outside the gene matches: 9. The CDR3 reads CAISEDRAPVYGYTF. Written as DNA, the CDR3 is TGTGCCATCAGTGAAGACAGGGCTCCGGTGTATGGCTACACCTTC.

This clonotype was seen a handful of times. This sequence joins TRBV4-2 and TRBJ1-1; tentative D call: TRBD1 (5 bases). Trimming took off 0 bases at V and 8 bases at J, with 7 bases between the two ends. CDR3 length: 12 amino acids. Germline CDR1 and CDR2: LGHNA and YNFKEQ. The CDR3 reads CASSQDHREAFF. The CDR3 bases are TGTGCCAGCAGCCAAGATCACAGGGAAGCTTTCTTT.

The chain recombines TRBV7-9 with TRBJ2-1; possible D gene TRBD1, 6 bases. V lost 4 bases and J 2 bases, leaving 15 bases between the germline ends. This CDR3 comprises 16 residues. Germline CDR1 and CDR2: SEHNR and FQNEAQ (reference sequence). Written as DNA, the CDR3 is TGTGCCAGCAGCTCTTACCAGGGGATGCCCTACAATGAGCAGTTCTTC. Translating gives CASSSYQGMPYNEQFF.

The gene calls are TRBV12-3 or TRBV12-4 and TRBJ2-1; 13 bases are a match to TRBD2. The CDR3 spans 14 residues. J gave up 8 bases and V 7 bases, and 5 bases lay outside the gene matches. The CDR3 DNA reads TGTGCCAGCACAACTAGCGGGGGGGCCCATGAGCAGTTCTTC. It encodes CASTTSGGAHEQFF.

Ten or more counts support this clonotype. The gene calls are TRBV12-3 or TRBV12-4 and TRBJ1-1, with a possible D match to TRBD1 (6 bases). CDR3 length: 16 residues. Trimming removed 5 bases at V and 7 bases at J, with 23 bases between. CDR3 sequence: CASSPREQGRGREAFF. DNA of the CDR3: TGTGCCAGCAGTCCTCGCGAACAGGGAAGGGGCCGTGAAGCTTTCTTT.

This clonotype turned up a few times. The rearrangement joins TRBV20-1 to TRBJ2-7, with 7 bases that match TRBD1. Looked up from germline, CDR1 is DFQATT and CDR2 is SNEGSKA (reference sequence). V dropped 0 bases and J dropped 5; count of bases not matched to a gene: 4. The CDR3 sequence is 13 residues long. CDR3 coding DNA: TGCAGTGCTAGAGATGCAGGGGGTGACGAGCAGTACGTC. This gives the protein CSARDAGGDEQYV.

This clonotype was seen a handful of times. The chain links TRBV6-5 to TRBJ1-1; D remains unclear. Trimming left V 6 bases short and J 1 base short, with 12 bases between. This CDR3 contains 14 residues. From germline, CDR1 is MNHEY and CDR2 SVGAGI. DNA for the CDR3: TGTGCCAGCAGACGCATTAGCGGGAACACTGAAGCTTTCTTT. Translating it yields CASRRISGNTEAFF.